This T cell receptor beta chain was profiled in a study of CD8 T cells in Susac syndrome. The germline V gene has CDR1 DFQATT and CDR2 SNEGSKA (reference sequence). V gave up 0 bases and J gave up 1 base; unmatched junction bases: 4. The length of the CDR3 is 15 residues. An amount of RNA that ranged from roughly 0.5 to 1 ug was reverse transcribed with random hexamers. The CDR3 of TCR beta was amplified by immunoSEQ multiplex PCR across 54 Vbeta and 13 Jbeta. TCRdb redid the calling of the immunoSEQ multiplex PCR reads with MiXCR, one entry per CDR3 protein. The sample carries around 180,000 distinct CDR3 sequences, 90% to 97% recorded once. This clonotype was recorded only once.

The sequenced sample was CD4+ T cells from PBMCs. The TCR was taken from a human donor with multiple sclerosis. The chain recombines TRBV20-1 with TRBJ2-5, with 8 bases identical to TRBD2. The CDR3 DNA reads TGCAGTGCTAGAGATGCCGCGGGGGGCCAAGAGACCCAGTACTTC. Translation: CSARDAAGGQETQYF.